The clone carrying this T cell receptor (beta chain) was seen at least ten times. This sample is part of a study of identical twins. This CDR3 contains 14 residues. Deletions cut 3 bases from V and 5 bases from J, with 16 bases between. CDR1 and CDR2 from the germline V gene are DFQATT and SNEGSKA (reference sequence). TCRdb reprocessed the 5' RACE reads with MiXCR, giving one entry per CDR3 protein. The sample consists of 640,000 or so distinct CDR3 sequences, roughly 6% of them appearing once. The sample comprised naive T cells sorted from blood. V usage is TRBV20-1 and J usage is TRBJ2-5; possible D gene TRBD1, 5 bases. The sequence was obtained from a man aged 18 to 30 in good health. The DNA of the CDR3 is TGCAGTGCTAGGGGATCGTTCAGGGCGGAGACCCAGTACTTC. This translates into CSARGSFRAETQYF.